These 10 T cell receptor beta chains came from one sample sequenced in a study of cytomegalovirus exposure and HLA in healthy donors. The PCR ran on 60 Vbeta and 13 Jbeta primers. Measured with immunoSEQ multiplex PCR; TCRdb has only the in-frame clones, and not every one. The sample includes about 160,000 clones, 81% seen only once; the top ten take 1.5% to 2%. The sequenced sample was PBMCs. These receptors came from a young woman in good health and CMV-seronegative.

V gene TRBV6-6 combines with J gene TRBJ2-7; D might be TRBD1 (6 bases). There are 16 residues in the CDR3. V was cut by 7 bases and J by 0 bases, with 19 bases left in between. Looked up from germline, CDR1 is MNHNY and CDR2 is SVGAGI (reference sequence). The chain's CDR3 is CASTSPRGIGSYEQYF. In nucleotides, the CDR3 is TGTGCCAGCACCTCGCCCAGGGGTATAGGCTCCTACGAGCAGTACTTC.

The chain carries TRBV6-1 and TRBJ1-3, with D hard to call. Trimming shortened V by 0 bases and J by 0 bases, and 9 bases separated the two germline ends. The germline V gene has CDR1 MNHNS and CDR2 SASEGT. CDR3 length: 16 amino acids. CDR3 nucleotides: TGTGCCAGCAGTGAAGCGTATGGAGGCTCTGGAAACACCATATATTTT. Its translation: CASSEAYGGSGNTIYF.

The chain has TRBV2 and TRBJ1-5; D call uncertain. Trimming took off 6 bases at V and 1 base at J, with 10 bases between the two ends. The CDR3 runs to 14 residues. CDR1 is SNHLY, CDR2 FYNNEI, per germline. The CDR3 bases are TGTGCCAGCAGGATGGCGGGGAGCAATCAGCCCCAGCATTTT. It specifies CASRMAGSNQPQHF. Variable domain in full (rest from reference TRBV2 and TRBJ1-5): EPEVTQTPSHQVTQMGQEVILRCVPISNHLYFYWYRQILGQKVEFLVSFYNNEISEKSEIFDDQFSVERPDGSNFTLKIRSTKLEDSAMYFCASRMAGSNQPQHFGDGTRLSIL.

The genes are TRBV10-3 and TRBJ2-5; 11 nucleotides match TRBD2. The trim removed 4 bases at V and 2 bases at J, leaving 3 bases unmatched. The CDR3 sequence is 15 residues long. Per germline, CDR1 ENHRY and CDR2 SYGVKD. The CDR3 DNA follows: TGTGCCATCAGTGGATTAGCGGGAGGGCAAGAGACCCAGTACTTC. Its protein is CAISGLAGGQETQYF.

Written as DNA, the CDR3 is TGTGCCAGCAGCCCACAAGGGACAGGGGATGGCTACACCTTC. It encodes CASSPQGTGDGYTF. V and J are TRBV7-9 and TRBJ1-2; 10 positions agree with TRBD1. Germline lookup yields CDR1 SEHNR and CDR2 FQNEAQ (reference sequence). This CDR3 has 14 amino acids. V shed 5 bases, J shed 6 bases, and the junction held 6 bases outside the gene matches.

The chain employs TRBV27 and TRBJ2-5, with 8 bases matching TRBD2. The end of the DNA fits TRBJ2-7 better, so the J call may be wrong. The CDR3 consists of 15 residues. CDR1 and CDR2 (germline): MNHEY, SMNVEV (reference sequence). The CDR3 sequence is CASSLIGTSSYEQYF. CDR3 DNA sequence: TGTGCCAGCAGTTTAATCGGGACTAGCTCCTACGAGCAGTACTTC.

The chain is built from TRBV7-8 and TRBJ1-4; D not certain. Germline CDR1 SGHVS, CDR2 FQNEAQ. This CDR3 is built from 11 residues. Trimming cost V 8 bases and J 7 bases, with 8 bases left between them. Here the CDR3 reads CASGSGEKLFF. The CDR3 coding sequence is TGTGCCAGCGGGTCAGGTGAAAAACTGTTTTTT.

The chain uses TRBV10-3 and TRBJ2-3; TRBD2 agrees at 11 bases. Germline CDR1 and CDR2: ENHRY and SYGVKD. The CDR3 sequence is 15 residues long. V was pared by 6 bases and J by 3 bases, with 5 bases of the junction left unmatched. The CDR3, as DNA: TGTGCCATCAGCCGACTAGCGGGGTGGACAGATACGCAGTATTTT. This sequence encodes CAISRLAGWTDTQYF.

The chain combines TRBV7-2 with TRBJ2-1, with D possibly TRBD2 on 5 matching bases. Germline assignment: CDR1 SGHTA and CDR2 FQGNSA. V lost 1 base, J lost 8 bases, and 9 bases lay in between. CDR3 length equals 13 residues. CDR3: CASSLVPGDEQFF. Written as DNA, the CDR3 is TGTGCCAGCAGCTTAGTACCCGGGGATGAGCAGTTCTTC.

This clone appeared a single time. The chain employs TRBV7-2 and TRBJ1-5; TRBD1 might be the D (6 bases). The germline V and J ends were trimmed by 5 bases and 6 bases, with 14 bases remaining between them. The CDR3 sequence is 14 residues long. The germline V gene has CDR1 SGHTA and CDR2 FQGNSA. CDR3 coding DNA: TGTGCCAGCAGCCCTTACAGGGATTCTCAGCCCCAGCATTTT. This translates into CASSPYRDSQPQHF.